Below, 3 T cell receptor beta chains from the same sample are listed, as sequenced in a study of T-cell reconstitution after alpha-beta-depleted transplantation in children (dated by TCRdb to between 2015 and 2016). Library preparation employed PCR. The sequencer listed for this sample is Illumina HiSeq 2500. TCR libraries were prepared with molecular barcoding, using unique molecular identifiers to normalize TCRbeta repertoire quantification. The public reads were quality trimmed at Q25 with fastp and then assembled into clones with MiXCR by TCRdb, keeping productive beta chains. Merged by CDR3 protein, the rows form single entries marked with the most common genes and DNA. In this sample the table shows about 480,000 distinct CDR3 sequences, around 12% of which occur a single time. 4.5% to 6% of the sample is held by the ten biggest clonotypes. Sequences were derived from PBMCs from the stem cell graft donor, sampled from the stem cell graft. These receptors originate from a human donor who donated a stem cell graft to a child with combined immunodeficiency.

The chain carries TRBV29-1 and TRBJ1-1, with 9 bases identical to TRBD1. The CDR3 covers 13 residues. The ends lost 7 bases at V and 4 bases at J; junction bases unmatched: 7. The germline V gene has CDR1 SQVTM and CDR2 ANQGSEA. The CDR3 DNA follows: TGCAGCGCCCGGGACAGGGAAGGCACTGAAGCTTTCTTT. Translation: CSARDREGTEAFF.

This chain connects TRBV6-2 or TRBV6-3 to TRBJ2-7; tentatively, D is TRBD2 (6 bases). The CDR3 extends over 12 amino acids. Trimming cost V 11 bases and J 2 bases, with 13 bases left between them. CDR1 MNHEY and CDR2 SVGEGT come from the germline V gene. The CDR3 DNA follows: TGTGCCGTCAATAGCGGAACCTACGAGCAGTACTTC. The encoded protein is CAVNSGTYEQYF.

This clonotype was found many times. Relative to the germline gene, one junction end is altered; a read error may explain this. The chain couples TRBV7-7 to TRBJ2-1; 12 nucleotides match TRBD2. The germline V gene has CDR1 SSHAT and CDR2 FNYEAQ (reference sequence). The CDR3 is 15 amino acids. The CDR3 sequence: CASSLASGGVGEQFF. As DNA, the CDR3 is TGTGCTAGCAGCTTAGCTAGCGGGGGGGTCGGTGAGCAGTTCTTC.